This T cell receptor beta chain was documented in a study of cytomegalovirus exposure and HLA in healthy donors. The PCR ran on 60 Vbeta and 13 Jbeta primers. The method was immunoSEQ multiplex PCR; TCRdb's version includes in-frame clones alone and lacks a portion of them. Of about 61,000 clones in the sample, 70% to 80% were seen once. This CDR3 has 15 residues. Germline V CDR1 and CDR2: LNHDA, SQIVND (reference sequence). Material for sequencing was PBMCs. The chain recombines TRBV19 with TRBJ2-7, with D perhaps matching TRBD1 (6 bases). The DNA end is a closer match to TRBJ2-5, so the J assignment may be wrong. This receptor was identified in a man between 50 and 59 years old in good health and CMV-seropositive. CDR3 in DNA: TGTGCCAGTAGTATAGGTTCAGGGGACCAAGAGACCCAGTACTTC. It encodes CASSIGSGDQETQYF.